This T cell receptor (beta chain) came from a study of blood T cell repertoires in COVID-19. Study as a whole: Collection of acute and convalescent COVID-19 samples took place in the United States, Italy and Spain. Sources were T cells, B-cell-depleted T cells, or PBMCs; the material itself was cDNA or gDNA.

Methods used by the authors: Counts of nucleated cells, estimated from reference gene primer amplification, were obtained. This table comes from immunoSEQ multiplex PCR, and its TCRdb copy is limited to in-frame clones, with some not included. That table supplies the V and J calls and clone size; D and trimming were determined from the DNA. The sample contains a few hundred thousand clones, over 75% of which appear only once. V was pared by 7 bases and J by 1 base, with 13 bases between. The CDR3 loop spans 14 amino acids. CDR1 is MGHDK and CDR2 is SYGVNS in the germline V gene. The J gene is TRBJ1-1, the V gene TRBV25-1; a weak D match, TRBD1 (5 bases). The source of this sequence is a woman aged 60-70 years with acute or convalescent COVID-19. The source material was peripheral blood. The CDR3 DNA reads TGTGCCAGCAAACAGGCGGGGCGGAACACTGAAGCTTTCTTT. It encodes CASKQAGRNTEAFF.